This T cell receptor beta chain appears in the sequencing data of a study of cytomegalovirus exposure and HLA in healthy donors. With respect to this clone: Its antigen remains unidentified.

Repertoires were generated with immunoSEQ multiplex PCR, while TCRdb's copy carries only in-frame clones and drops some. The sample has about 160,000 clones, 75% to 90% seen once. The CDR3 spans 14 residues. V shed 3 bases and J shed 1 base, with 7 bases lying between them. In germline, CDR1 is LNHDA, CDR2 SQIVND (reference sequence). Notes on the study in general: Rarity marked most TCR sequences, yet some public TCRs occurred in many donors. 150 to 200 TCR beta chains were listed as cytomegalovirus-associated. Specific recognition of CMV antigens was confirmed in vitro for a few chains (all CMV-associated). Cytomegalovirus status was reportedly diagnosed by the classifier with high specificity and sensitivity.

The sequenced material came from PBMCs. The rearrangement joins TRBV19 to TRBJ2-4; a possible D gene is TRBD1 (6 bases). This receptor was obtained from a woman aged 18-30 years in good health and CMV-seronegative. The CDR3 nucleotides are TGTGCCAGTAGTATGAGGGGGGCCAAAAACATTCAGTACTTC. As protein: CASSMRGAKNIQYF.